This entry concerns a single TCR beta chain. Germline values: CDR1 SGHTA, CDR2 FQGNSA. The CDR3 consists of 16 residues. V trimming: 6 bases; J trimming: 1 base; junction bases outside the gene matches: 6. This sample was included in a study of blood T cell repertoires in COVID-19. In the original processing: Reference gene primer amplification in the assay estimated nucleated cell counts. TCRdb keeps only in-frame clones here, not all; method: immunoSEQ multiplex PCR. V, J and clone size were drawn from that table, and D and trimming were deduced from the DNA. The sample gives about 240,000 clones, roughly 90% of which show up once; roughly 0.8% is in the top ten.

This TCR came from a woman in her twenties or thirties with acute or convalescent COVID-19. Sequenced: peripheral blood. This rearrangement joins TRBV7-2 to TRBJ2-5, with 12 bases aligning to TRBD2. The CDR3 sequence is CASRYGLAGSQETQYF. The CDR3 DNA sequence: TGTGCCAGCAGGTACGGACTAGCGGGAAGCCAAGAGACCCAGTACTTC.